Reported below is one T cell receptor (beta chain). V was trimmed by 3 bases and J by 7 bases, leaving 16 bases between them. Germline V lookup: CDR1 KGHSH, CDR2 LQKENI. The CDR3 covers 15 residues. TCRdb re-analysed the RT-PCR reads in MiXCR, keeping a single row per CDR3 protein. This table has around 700,000 distinct CDR3 sequences, approximately 15% appearing once. What was sequenced was memory CD4+ T cells from blood. The chain is built from TRBV18 and TRBJ2-4; a weak D match, TRBD2 (6 bases). This receptor was identified in a female donor in good health, serving as a healthy control. The CDR3 is CASSPGTGGTNIQYF. In nucleotides, the CDR3 is TGTGCCAGCTCACCGGGGACCGGGGGAACGAACATTCAGTACTTC.